This entry lists 28 T cell receptor beta chains sequenced from one sample in a study of cytomegalovirus exposure and HLA in healthy donors. Both 60 Vbeta primers and 13 Jbeta primers went into the PCR. Measured with immunoSEQ multiplex PCR; TCRdb has only the in-frame clones, and not every one. The sample has 130,000 to 150,000 clones, approximately 80% seen once. The material sequenced was PBMCs. Receptors originate from a woman in her thirties or forties in good health and CMV-seropositive.

This CDR3 is CASSESLRGGWADTQYF. CDR3 sequence (DNA): TGTGCCAGCAGTGAATCATTACGGGGGGGCTGGGCAGATACGCAGTATTTT. J is TRBJ2-3 and V is TRBV25-1, with 8 bases matching TRBD2. CDR1 is MGHDK, CDR2 SYGVNS, per germline. CDR3 length equals 17 residues. V lost 1 base, J lost 4 bases, and 10 bases stayed unmatched.

The chain recombines TRBV7-2 with TRBJ2-2, with D unclear. The V gene's germline CDR1 is SGHTA and CDR2 FQGNSA. This CDR3 has 12 residues. V was clipped by 5 bases and J by 3 bases, with 4 bases between them. The CDR3 nucleotides are TGTGCCAGCAGCACATACACCGGGGAGCTGTTTTTT. The encoded protein is CASSTYTGELFF.

The rearrangement joins TRBV2 to TRBJ2-1, with 8 bases aligning to TRBD2. This CDR3 contains 16 residues. CDR1 is SNHLY and CDR2 is FYNNEI in the germline V gene. The J segment lost 5 bases and the V segment lost 6 bases, leaving 12 bases of the junction unmatched. CDR3 DNA sequence: TGTGCCAGCAGAGACGGGGGACTAGACCCAAACAATGAGCAGTTCTTC. It yields the protein CASRDGGLDPNNEQFF.

The chain has TRBV5-1 and TRBJ2-7, with D tentatively TRBD2 (5 bases). With 4 bases removed from V and 4 bases from J, the gap between germline ends came to 12 bases. CDR1 is SGHRS and CDR2 is YFSETQ in the germline V gene. This CDR3 region has 13 residues. CDR3 sequence (DNA): TGCGCCAGCAGCGTACGGACTGATTACGAGCAGTACTTC. It codes for CASSVRTDYEQYF. The whole variable domain, filled in from reference TRBV5-1 and TRBJ2-7, reads KAGVTQTPRYLIKTRGQQVTLSCSPISGHRSVSWYQQTPGQGLQFLFEYFSETQRNKGNFPGRFSGRQFSNSRSEMNVSTLELGDSALYLCASSVRTDYEQYFGPGTRLTVT.

In its sample, this clone was seen once. This chain joins TRBV13 and TRBJ2-5, with TRBD1 identical over 7 bases. Germline V gene lookup returns CDR1 PRHDT and CDR2 FYEKMQ (reference sequence). This CDR3 has 15 amino acids. V dropped 5 bases and J dropped 1; count of bases not matched to a gene: 7. CDR3 loop: CASSTKTGSQETQYF. The CDR3 nucleotides are TGTGCCAGCAGCACCAAGACAGGGAGCCAAGAGACCCAGTACTTC.

The chain couples TRBV18 to TRBJ1-4, with D perhaps TRBD1 (5 bases). V was clipped by 2 bases and J by 6 bases, with 13 bases between them. This CDR3 has 15 amino acids. Germline CDR1 reads KGHSH; CDR2 reads LQKENI. The CDR3 nucleotides are TGTGCCAGCTCACCAAGCAGGGCAAGGGATGAAAAACTGTTTTTT. This translates into CASSPSRARDEKLFF.

Points on this clone: The junction departs from germline at one end; a sequencing error may be responsible. This chain joins TRBV4-1 and TRBJ1-2; 11 nucleotides match TRBD1. CDR1 and CDR2 from the germline V gene are MGHRA and YSYEKL. CDR3 size: 19 residues. The CDR3 nucleotides read TGCGCCAGCAGCCAAGATGGGGGACAGGGGGTCTCAGACGTTTATGGCTGCACCTTC. Translating it yields CASSQDGGQGVSDVYGCTF.

The chain has TRBV28 and TRBJ2-5; 8 bases fit TRBD1. Germline CDR1 and CDR2: MDHEN and SYDVKM. The CDR3 is 16 amino acids. The V segment lost 6 bases and the J segment 3 bases; nucleotides outside the gene matches: 12. The chain's CDR3 is CASSHRTGMGEETQYF. The CDR3 bases are TGTGCCAGCAGCCATCGGACAGGGATGGGGGAAGAGACCCAGTACTTC.

The DNA for the CDR3 is TGTGCCAGCAGACCGGGGTCCGGGGAGCTGTTTTTT. Translation: CASRPGSGELFF. This chain links TRBV2 with TRBJ2-2; a possible D gene is TRBD2 (5 bases). V shed 6 bases and J shed 6 bases, with 8 bases lying between them. The germline V gene has CDR1 SNHLY and CDR2 FYNNEI. This CDR3 has 12 amino acids.

The chain carries TRBV21-1 and TRBJ2-4; TRBD2 was called by the table and not checked on the DNA. TRBV21-1 is an annotated pseudogene. This CDR3 has 15 amino acids. In nucleotides, the CDR3 is TGTGCCAGCAGCCCCCTGGGACTAGCCAAAAACATTCAGTACTTC. Translation gives CASSPLGLAKNIQYF.

In its sample, this clone was seen once. The chain recombines TRBV27 with TRBJ1-2; TRBD1 agrees at 7 bases. This CDR3 is 13 amino acids long. Losses at the gene ends were 5 bases for V and 2 bases for J; bases not matched to a gene: 2. CDR1 is MNHEY and CDR2 is SMNVEV in the germline V gene (reference sequence). CDR3 region: CASSPTGNYGYTF. For the CDR3, the DNA is TGTGCCAGCAGTCCGACAGGGAACTATGGCTACACCTTC.

This chain joins TRBV5-6 and TRBJ2-3; TRBD1 matches at 8 bases. Germline assignment: CDR1 SGHDT and CDR2 YYEEEE. The CDR3 sequence is 15 residues long. J was trimmed by 2 bases and V by 5 bases; bases with no gene match: 7. The CDR3 nucleotides are TGTGCCAGCAGGAAACAGGGGGGAAACACAGATACGCAGTATTTT. It encodes CASRKQGGNTDTQYF.

The gene calls are TRBV1 and TRBJ2-7; no DNA check was done on the table's D call, TRBD2. TRBV1 is noted as a pseudogene. The CDR3 is 12 amino acids. CDR3: CTSDPREEERYF. CDR3 DNA sequence: TGCACCAGCGACCCCAGGGAGGAGGAAAGGTACTTC.

The chain is built from TRBV19 and TRBJ1-2; weak D call: TRBD1 (5 bases). Germline CDR1 reads LNHDA; CDR2 reads SQIVND (reference sequence). This CDR3 comprises 11 residues. V lost 10 bases to trimming and J lost 7 bases, with 13 bases between them. This CDR3 reads CATAGPLGYTF. In DNA, the CDR3 is TGTGCCACAGCGGGACCTCTTGGCTACACCTTC.

The V and J genes are TRBV30 and TRBJ2-7; D possibly corresponds to TRBD1 (8 bases). The CDR3 extends over 13 amino acids. The germline V gene encodes CDR1 GTSNPN and CDR2 SVGIG (reference sequence). V lost 7 bases, J lost 6 bases, and 19 bases lay in between. CDR3 amino acids: CASQTYRGGEQYF. The CDR3 nucleotides are TGTGCCTCGCAGACGTACAGGGGGGGCGAGCAGTACTTC.

This clone appeared a single time. The chain employs TRBV18 and TRBJ2-3; 12 positions agree with TRBD2. The V gene end was trimmed by 5 bases and the J gene end by 0 bases; junction bases not matched to a gene: 15. Germline CDR1 reads KGHSH; CDR2 reads LQKENI. CDR3 length equals 20 residues. CDR3 in DNA: TGTGCCAGCTCAGTCACTAGCGGGGGGCTCCTGGCCTCTAGCACAGATACGCAGTATTTT. This encodes CASSVTSGGLLASSTDTQYF.

This clone occurred a few times. The V gene is TRBV11-2, the J gene TRBJ2-1, with 8 bases fitting TRBD2. J lost 8 bases, V lost 5 bases, and 11 bases had no gene match. The CDR3 runs to 15 residues. Germline lookup yields CDR1 SGHAT and CDR2 FQNNGV. The CDR3 DNA follows: TGTGCCAGCAGCGGCGAGCGGGGGACCCTATATGAGCAGTTCTTC. This encodes CASSGERGTLYEQFF.

The rearrangement uses TRBV4-3 and TRBJ2-2; 7 nucleotides agree with TRBD2. Trimming at V came to 0 bases and at J to 3 bases, leaving 1 base not matched to a gene. Per germline, CDR1 LGHNA and CDR2 YSLEER. The CDR3 consists of 15 residues. CDR3 coding DNA: TGCGCCAGCAGCCAAGATCGGGGGGACACCGGGGAGCTGTTTTTT. Translated: CASSQDRGDTGELFF.

The chain carries TRBV28 and TRBJ2-5, with D tentatively TRBD2 (5 bases). CDR1 is MDHEN and CDR2 is SYDVKM in the germline V gene. CDR3 size: 18 residues. Trimming pared 6 bases from V and 2 bases from J, leaving 25 bases between. The CDR3 is CASRALLERAQNQETQYF. CDR3 DNA sequence: TGTGCCAGCAGGGCCTTACTAGAAAGAGCGCAGAATCAAGAGACCCAGTACTTC.

The rearrangement uses TRBV9 and TRBJ2-7; D perhaps matches TRBD2 (6 bases). CDR1 and CDR2 from the germline V gene are SGDLS and YYNGEE. The CDR3 extends over 14 amino acids. V was shortened by 7 bases and J by 2 bases, with 16 bases between the two germline ends. Here the CDR3 reads CASGPRERPYEQYF. The CDR3 coding sequence is TGTGCCAGCGGTCCGCGGGAAAGGCCCTACGAGCAGTACTTC. The full variable domain, completed using reference TRBV9 and TRBJ2-7, is DSGVTQTPKHLITATGQRVTLRCSPRSGDLSVYWYQQSLDQGLQFLIQYYNGEERAKGNILERFSAQQFPDLHSELNLSSLELGDSALYFCASGPRERPYEQYFGPGTRLTVT.

The J gene is TRBJ2-7, the V gene TRBV13; 7 bases match TRBD1. Trimming removed 5 bases from V and 5 bases from J; junction bases left unmatched: 6. Germline CDR1 PRHDT, CDR2 FYEKMQ (reference sequence). CDR3 length: 13 amino acids. Here the CDR3 DNA reads TGTGCCAGCAGCCCCGACAGGGCCCACGAGCAGTACTTC. Translated, it gives CASSPDRAHEQYF.

The chain has TRBV7-2 and TRBJ1-6; D remains unclear. Germline loops: CDR1 SGHTA, CDR2 FQGNSA. V was pared by 0 bases and J by 0 bases, with 12 bases between. CDR3 length: 18 amino acids. In DNA, the CDR3 is TGTGCCAGCAGCTTAGCGTTAGTTGGGAGCTCCTATAATTCACCCCTCCACTTT. Translating it yields CASSLALVGSSYNSPLHF.

This rearrangement joins TRBV6-5 to TRBJ2-7; TRBD2 agrees at 11 bases. Trimming took 2 bases from V and 4 from J; bases not matched to a gene: 7. This CDR3 comprises 16 residues. CDR1 is MNHEY and CDR2 is SVGAGI in the germline V gene. This CDR3 reads CASSYRTSGPGYEQYF. For the CDR3, the DNA is TGTGCCAGCAGTTACCGGACTAGCGGGCCTGGATACGAGCAGTACTTC.

This chain uses TRBV5-1 with TRBJ1-1; D ambiguous. CDR3 length equals 13 residues. V was trimmed by 7 bases and J by 1 base, leaving 11 bases between them. Per the germline V gene, CDR1 is SGHRS and CDR2 is YFSETQ. CDR3 sequence (DNA): TGCGCCAGCCTCGGGGATGGGAACACTGAAGCTTTCTTT. Encoded protein: CASLGDGNTEAFF.

Written as DNA, the CDR3 is TGTGCCAGTAGCGGTTGGGACTGGGATGACGAGCAGTACTTC. Its protein is CASSGWDWDDEQYF. The gene calls are TRBV19 and TRBJ2-7; the D gene is possibly TRBD2 (6 bases). Germline lookup yields CDR1 LNHDA and CDR2 SQIVND (reference sequence). Trimming pared 6 bases from V and 5 bases from J, leaving 17 bases between. CDR3 length: 14 residues.

The chain couples TRBV15 to TRBJ1-2; D ambiguous. V lost 0 bases, J lost 0 bases, and 11 bases lay in between. The CDR3 extends over 16 amino acids. The germline V gene has CDR1 LNHNV and CDR2 YYDKDF (reference sequence). The CDR3 DNA follows: TGTGCCACCAGCAGAGATAAAAGAGGCACTAACTATGGCTACACCTTC. This translates into CATSRDKRGTNYGYTF.

The chain links TRBV4-2 to TRBJ2-5; TRBD1 matches at 8 bases. Trimming cost V 0 bases and J 1 base; bases outside gene matches: 1. Germline V gene sequence: CDR1 LGHNA, CDR2 YNFKEQ. There are 15 residues in the CDR3. DNA for the CDR3: TGTGCCAGCAGCCAAGATGGGACAGGCCAAGAGACCCAGTACTTC. It yields the protein CASSQDGTGQETQYF.

This clone has just one count. The chain links TRBV10-1 to TRBJ1-1; 9 nucleotides line up with TRBD1. V shed 6 bases and J 8 bases; nucleotides not matched to a gene: 10. Germline V lookup: CDR1 WNHNN, CDR2 SYGVQD (reference sequence). CDR3 length equals 14 residues. The CDR3 region has the DNA TGCGCCAGCAGCGAGCGTCCGACAGGGGGGGAAGCTTTCTTT. Its translation is CASSERPTGGEAFF.